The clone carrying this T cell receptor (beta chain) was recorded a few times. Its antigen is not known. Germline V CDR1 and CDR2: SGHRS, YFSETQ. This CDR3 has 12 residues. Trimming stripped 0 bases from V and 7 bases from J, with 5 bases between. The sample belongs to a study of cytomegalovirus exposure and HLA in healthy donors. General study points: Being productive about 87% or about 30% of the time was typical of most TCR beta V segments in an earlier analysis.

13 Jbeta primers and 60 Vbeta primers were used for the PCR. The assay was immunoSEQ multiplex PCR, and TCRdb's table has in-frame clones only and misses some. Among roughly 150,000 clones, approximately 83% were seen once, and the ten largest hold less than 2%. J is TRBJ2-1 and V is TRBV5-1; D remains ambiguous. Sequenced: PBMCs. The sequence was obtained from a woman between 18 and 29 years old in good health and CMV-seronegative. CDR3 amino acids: CASSLDRNEQFF. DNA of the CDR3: TGCGCCAGCAGCTTGGACAGAAATGAGCAGTTCTTC.